These 22 T cell receptor beta chains originate from one sample sequenced in a study of blood T cell repertoires in COVID-19 (dated by TCRdb to 2020 to 2022). Library generation was performed with the immunoSEQ multiplex PCR assay. The immuneACCESS repertoire file appears here via TCRdb, limited to in-frame rearrangements. These files lack a portion of the clones; in checked studies, under half of the deficit traces to unresolved V genes, and the cause of the others is not known. The sample data list about 190,000 clones, and approximately 80% of these were observed just once. About 7% of the sample comes from the top ten. Sample: peripheral blood. These receptors came from a man in his fifties or sixties with acute or convalescent COVID-19.

In its sample, this clone was seen once. The chain uses TRBV24-1 and TRBJ2-7; a weak D match, TRBD2 (6 bases). The CDR3 is 15 amino acids. The V and J ends lost 3 bases and 2 bases respectively, with 13 bases between them. Per germline, CDR1 KGHDR and CDR2 SFDVKD. The CDR3 bases are TGTGCCACCAGTGATCCCGGGAGTCGTCCCTACGAGCAGTACTTC. Translating gives CATSDPGSRPYEQYF.

The CDR3 nucleotides read TGCGCCAGCAGCCGATTACTAGCGGGAGAGACCCAGTACTTC. It codes for CASSRLLAGETQYF. This sequence joins TRBV4-1 and TRBJ2-5, with TRBD2 identical over 9 bases. This CDR3 contains 14 residues. Germline loops: CDR1 MGHRA, CDR2 YSYEKL. The trim removed 4 bases at V and 4 bases at J, leaving 4 bases unmatched.

This clone has a handful of counts. This rearrangement joins TRBV14 to TRBJ2-1, with D possibly matching TRBD1 (6 bases). V was shortened by 4 bases and J by 9 bases, with 25 bases between the two germline ends. Germline V gene data show CDR1 as SGHDN and CDR2 as FVKESK. The CDR3 is 17 residues long. The CDR3 DNA reads TGTGCCAGCAGCCTACCACAGGGAAACCCGTTTACCAGTGAGCAGTTCTTC. Its translation: CASSLPQGNPFTSEQFF.

The chain has TRBV27 and TRBJ2-3; 14 positions match TRBD2. The CDR3 runs to 15 residues. The ends lost 6 bases at V and 4 bases at J; junction bases unmatched: 3. The germline V gene encodes CDR1 MNHEY and CDR2 SMNVEV (reference sequence). CDR3 coding DNA: TGTGCCAGCAGGACTAGCGGGGGGGAGTCAGATACGCAGTATTTT. This encodes CASRTSGGESDTQYF.

The CDR3 DNA reads as TGTGCCACCAGTCTCGCTCAGAATAATGAGCAGTTCTTC. Amino acid sequence: CATSLAQNNEQFF. The chain combines TRBV24-1 with TRBJ2-1; D not certain. V was trimmed by 6 bases and J by 7 bases, leaving 12 bases between them. Per germline, CDR1 KGHDR and CDR2 SFDVKD. The CDR3 runs to 13 residues.

V and J are TRBV10-3 and TRBJ1-3; 8 bases are shared with TRBD1. V lost 6 bases, J lost 0 bases, and 13 bases stayed unmatched. This CDR3 is built from 18 residues. In germline, CDR1 is ENHRY, CDR2 SYGVKD. The CDR3 spells CAIRPGQGKLFSGNTIYF. CDR3 coding DNA: TGTGCCATCAGACCCGGACAGGGAAAACTCTTCTCTGGAAACACCATATATTTT.

J is TRBJ1-2 and V is TRBV7-3, with a tentative D call TRBD1 (5 bases). CDR3 length: 13 amino acids. Trimming stripped 5 bases from V and 5 bases from J, with 12 bases between. Germline CDR1 SGHTA, CDR2 FQGTGA. The CDR3 DNA follows: TGTGCCAGCAGCCCAAGGGAGGGGTATGGCTACACCTTC. Translated: CASSPREGYGYTF.

The chain uses TRBV7-3 and TRBJ1-2, with 7 positions matching TRBD1. Germline V gene lookup returns CDR1 SGHTA and CDR2 FQGTGA. This CDR3 comprises 13 residues. V lost 2 bases and J lost 6; bases outside the gene matches: 3. The CDR3 reads CASSLDRAHGYTF. The CDR3 DNA reads as TGTGCCAGCAGCTTAGACAGGGCGCATGGCTACACCTTC.

The V gene is TRBV4-2, the J gene TRBJ1-1; perhaps TRBD1 as D (5 bases). This CDR3 contains 12 residues. Per the germline V gene, CDR1 is LGHNA and CDR2 is YNFKEQ. Trimming removed 3 bases at V and 8 bases at J, with 10 bases between. CDR3 nucleotides: TGTGCCAGCAGCCAGGAGGGGAAGGAAGCTTTCTTT. It encodes CASSQEGKEAFF.

The rearrangement uses TRBV15 and TRBJ1-5, with D maybe TRBD1 (6 bases). Germline V lookup: CDR1 LNHNV, CDR2 YYDKDF (reference sequence). This CDR3 has 17 amino acids. V lost 0 bases and J 4 bases, leaving 16 bases between the germline ends. Here the CDR3 DNA reads TGTGCCACCAGCAGAGAGGTAAACCGACAGGCAAATCAGCCCCAGCATTTT. As protein: CATSREVNRQANQPQHF.

The rearrangement joins TRBV7-3 to TRBJ1-6, with a tentative D call TRBD1 (6 bases). Germline assignment: CDR1 SGHTA and CDR2 FQGTGA. The CDR3 is 14 residues long. The V and J ends lost 1 base and 8 bases respectively, with 9 bases between them. The CDR3 spells CASSLRPGDSPLHF. The CDR3 nucleotides read TGTGCCAGCAGCTTAAGGCCAGGGGATTCACCCCTCCACTTT.

This clone turned up a few times. The J gene is TRBJ2-7, the V gene TRBV7-8; 8 nucleotides match TRBD1. Germline V gene lookup returns CDR1 SGHVS and CDR2 FQNEAQ. The CDR3 totals 14 residues. The V and J ends lost 6 bases and 2 bases, in that order; junction bases with no gene match: 6. This chain's CDR3 is CASSKGQGAYEQYF. CDR3 coding DNA: TGTGCCAGCAGTAAAGGACAGGGCGCCTACGAGCAGTACTTC.

This clone has a single count. The V gene is TRBV24-1, the J gene TRBJ2-1; weak D call: TRBD1 (6 bases). Between the trimmed V and J ends, which lost 4 bases and 6 bases, there was a span of 18 bases. The length of the CDR3 is 16 residues. The germline gives CDR1 KGHDR, CDR2 SFDVKD. DNA for the CDR3: TGTGCCACCAGTGACCCGACAGGCCTCACCTTCAATGAGCAGTTCTTC. Its protein is CATSDPTGLTFNEQFF.

CDR3 sequence: CASRAPGLAVYNEQFF. The CDR3 DNA is TGTGCCAGTAGGGCCCCGGGACTAGCGGTTTACAATGAGCAGTTCTTC. V gene TRBV19 combines with J gene TRBJ2-1; 11 bases align to TRBD2. The junction had 8 bases not matched to a gene; V was cut back by 6 bases and J by 4 bases. The CDR3 spans 16 residues. Germline loops: CDR1 LNHDA, CDR2 SQIVND (reference sequence).

For the CDR3, the DNA is TGTGCCAGCAGCAAAGTGAGGGAGGTGCACACTGAAGCTTTCTTT. The encoded protein is CASSKVREVHTEAFF. The chain has TRBV21-1 and TRBJ1-1. TRBV21-1 counts as a pseudogene. The CDR3 runs 15 residues.

There are a few counts of this clone. The rearrangement uses TRBV7-2 and TRBJ1-3; D is unresolved. V was clipped by 1 base and J by 1 base, with 11 bases between them. Germline lookup yields CDR1 SGHTA and CDR2 FQGNSA. This CDR3 is built from 16 residues. CDR3 DNA sequence: TGTGCCAGCAGCTTAGTTTCCTTCGGGTCTGGAAACACCATATATTTT. Encoded protein: CASSLVSFGSGNTIYF. The entire variable domain, with the rest obtained from reference TRBV7-2 and TRBJ1-3, is as follows: GAGVSQSPSNKVTEKGKDVELRCDPISGHTALYWYRQSLGQGLEFLIYFQGNSAPDKSGLPSDRFSAERTGGSVSTLTIQRTQQEDSAVYLCASSLVSFGSGNTIYFGEGSWLTVV.

The gene calls are TRBV10-3 and TRBJ1-6; D gene ambiguous. This CDR3 contains 13 residues. V lost 6 bases and J lost 1, with 4 bases in between. Germline loops: CDR1 ENHRY, CDR2 SYGVKD. In nucleotides, the CDR3 is TGTGCCATCAGGGCATCCTATAATTCACCCCTCCACTTT. Translated: CAIRASYNSPLHF.

This rearrangement joins TRBV3-1 (or the pseudogene TRBV3-2) to TRBJ1-1; D uncertain. The V gene lost 4 bases and the J gene lost 1 base, with 10 bases spanning the gap. The CDR3 consists of 14 residues. Germline V gene data show CDR1 as LGHDT and CDR2 as YNNKEL (reference sequence). This chain's CDR3 is CASSPQSRNTEAFF. The CDR3 nucleotides are TGTGCCAGCAGCCCACAGAGTAGGAACACTGAAGCTTTCTTT.

The V call is TRBV4-1, the J call TRBJ1-2; perhaps TRBD1 as D (5 bases). Germline V gene sequence: CDR1 MGHRA, CDR2 YSYEKL. CDR3 length equals 16 residues. Trimming stripped 6 bases from V and 6 bases from J, with 23 bases between. The CDR3: CASRPRDWSVGDGYTF. Here the CDR3 DNA reads TGCGCCAGCAGACCCAGGGATTGGTCGGTTGGAGATGGCTACACCTTC.

DNA for the CDR3: TGTGCCAGCAGCCCTCGACAGGAGGTAGCCAAAAACATTCAGTACTTC. This gives the protein CASSPRQEVAKNIQYF. V usage is TRBV9 and J usage is TRBJ2-4; TRBD1 is a possible D gene (6 bases). The V gene's germline CDR1 is SGDLS and CDR2 YYNGEE. The CDR3 extends over 16 amino acids. Trimming shortened V by 4 bases and J by 0 bases, and 14 bases separated the two germline ends.

The chain links TRBV5-5 to TRBJ1-5; 7 nucleotides line up with TRBD1. Unmatched junction bases numbered 7, after V lost 4 bases and J lost 3 bases. The CDR3 extends over 15 amino acids. Looked up from germline, CDR1 is SGHKS and CDR2 is YYEKEE (reference sequence). CDR3: CASSPTTGTNQPQHF. CDR3 coding DNA: TGTGCCAGCAGCCCCACGACAGGGACCAATCAGCCCCAGCATTTT. Looking up the rest from reference TRBV5-5 and TRBJ1-5 gives the full variable domain: DAGVTQSPTHLIKTRGQQVTLRCSPISGHKSVSWYQQVLGQGPQFIFQYYEKEERGRGNFPDRFSARQFPNYSSELNVNALLLGDSALYLCASSPTTGTNQPQHFGDGTRLSIL.

As DNA, the CDR3 is TGCGCCAGCAGTAAGGACAGAGCTATCTCCTACGAGCAGTACTTC. Amino acids: CASSKDRAISYEQYF. The genes are TRBV10-1 and TRBJ2-7, with D possibly being TRBD1 (6 bases). V gave up 5 bases and J gave up 0 bases, with 14 bases separating them. Germline values: CDR1 WNHNN, CDR2 SYGVQD (reference sequence). CDR3 length: 15 amino acids.